This TCR beta chain stems from a study of radiation and T cells in renal cell carcinoma. General study points: Top tumor clonotypes rose in blood 2 weeks post-radiation, then contracted.

Notes on this clone: Its antigen is currently unknown.

The ends lost 6 bases at V and 2 bases at J; junction bases unmatched: 9. Germline-derived CDR1 and CDR2 are MRHNA and SNTAGT. The length of the CDR3 is 16 residues. Time point given: baseline pretreatment blood. Treatment here: 15 Gy SBRT to primary tumor, nephrectomy 4 weeks later. The assay was immunoSEQ multiplex PCR, and TCRdb's table has in-frame clones only and misses some. Among roughly 100,000 clones, approximately 86% were seen once, and the ten largest hold 6% to 9%. V gene TRBV6-4 combines with J gene TRBJ2-2; 7 bases agree with TRBD1. The sequence was collected from a man in his fifties with renal cell carcinoma. The specimen was blood, collected from a patient whose treatment included radiotherapy and nephrectomy. The CDR3 region has the DNA TGTGCCAGCAGCGAGGAAGGGACAGATAACACCGGGGAGCTGTTTTTT. This encodes CASSEEGTDNTGELFF.